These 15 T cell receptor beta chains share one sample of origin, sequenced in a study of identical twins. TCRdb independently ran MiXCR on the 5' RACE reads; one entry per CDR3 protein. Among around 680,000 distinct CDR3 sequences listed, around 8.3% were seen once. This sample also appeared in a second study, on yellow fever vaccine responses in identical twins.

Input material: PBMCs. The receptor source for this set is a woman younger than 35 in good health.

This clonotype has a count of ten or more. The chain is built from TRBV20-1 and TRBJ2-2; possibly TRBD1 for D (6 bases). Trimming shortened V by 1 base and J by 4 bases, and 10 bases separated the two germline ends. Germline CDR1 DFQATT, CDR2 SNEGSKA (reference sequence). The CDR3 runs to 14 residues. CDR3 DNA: TGCAGTGCTAGAGCTCCAGGGGTCACCGGGGAGCTGTTTTTT. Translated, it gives CSARAPGVTGELFF.

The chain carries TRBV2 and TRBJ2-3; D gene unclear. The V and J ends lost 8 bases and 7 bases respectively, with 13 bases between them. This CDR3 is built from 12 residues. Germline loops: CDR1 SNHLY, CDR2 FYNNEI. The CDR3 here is CASSGLSYTQYF. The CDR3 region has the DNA TGTGCCAGCTCCGGCTTAAGTTATACGCAGTATTTT. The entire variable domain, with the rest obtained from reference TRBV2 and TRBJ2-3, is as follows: EPEVTQTPSHQVTQMGQEVILRCVPISNHLYFYWYRQILGQKVEFLVSFYNNEISEKSEIFDDQFSVERPDGSNFTLKIRSTKLEDSAMYFCASSGLSYTQYFGPGTRLTVL.

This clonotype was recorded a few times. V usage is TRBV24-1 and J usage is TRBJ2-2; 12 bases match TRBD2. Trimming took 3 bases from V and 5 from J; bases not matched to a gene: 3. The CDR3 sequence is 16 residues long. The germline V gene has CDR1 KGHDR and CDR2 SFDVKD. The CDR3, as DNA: TGTGCCACCAGTGATCTTACTAGCGGGAGGACCGGGGAGCTGTTTTTT. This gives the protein CATSDLTSGRTGELFF.

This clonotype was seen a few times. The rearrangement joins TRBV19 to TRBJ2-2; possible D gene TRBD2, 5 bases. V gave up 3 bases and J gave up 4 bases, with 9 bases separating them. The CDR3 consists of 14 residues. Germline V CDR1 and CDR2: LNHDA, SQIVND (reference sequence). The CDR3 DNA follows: TGTGCCAGTAGTATTTTAGGGAGCACCGGGGAGCTGTTTTTT. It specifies CASSILGSTGELFF.

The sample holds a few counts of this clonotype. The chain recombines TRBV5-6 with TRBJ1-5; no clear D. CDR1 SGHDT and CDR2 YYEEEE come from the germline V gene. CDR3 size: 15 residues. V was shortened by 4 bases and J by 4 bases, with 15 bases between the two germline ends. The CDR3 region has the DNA TGTGCCAGCAGCCCTTTCCGGTTCCTTAATCAGCCCCAGCATTTT. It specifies CASSPFRFLNQPQHF.

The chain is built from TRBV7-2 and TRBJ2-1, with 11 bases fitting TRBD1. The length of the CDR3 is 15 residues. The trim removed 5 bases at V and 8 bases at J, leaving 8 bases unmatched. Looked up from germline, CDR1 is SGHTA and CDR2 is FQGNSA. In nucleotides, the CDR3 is TGTGCCAGCAGCACCTGGGGGACAGGGGGGGATGAGCAGTTCTTC. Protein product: CASSTWGTGGDEQFF.

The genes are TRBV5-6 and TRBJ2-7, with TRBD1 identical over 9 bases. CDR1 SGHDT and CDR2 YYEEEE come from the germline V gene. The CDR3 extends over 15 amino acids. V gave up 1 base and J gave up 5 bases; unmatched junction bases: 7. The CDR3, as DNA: TGTGCCAGCAGCTTGCTTGGGACAGGGAGCCACGAGCAGTACTTC. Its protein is CASSLLGTGSHEQYF.

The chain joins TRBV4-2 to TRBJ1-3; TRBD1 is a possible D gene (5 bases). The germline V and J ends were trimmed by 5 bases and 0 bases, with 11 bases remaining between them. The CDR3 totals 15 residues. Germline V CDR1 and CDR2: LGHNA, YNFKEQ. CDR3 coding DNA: TGTGCCAGCAGCTTGGGGACCGACTCTGGAAACACCATATATTTT. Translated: CASSLGTDSGNTIYF.

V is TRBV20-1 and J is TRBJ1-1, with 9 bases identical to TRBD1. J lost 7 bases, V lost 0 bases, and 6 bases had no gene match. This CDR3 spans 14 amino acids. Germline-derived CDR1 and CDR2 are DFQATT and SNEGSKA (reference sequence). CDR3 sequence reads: CSARDWGGQGEAFF. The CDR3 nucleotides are TGCAGTGCTAGAGATTGGGGGGGACAGGGTGAAGCTTTCTTT.

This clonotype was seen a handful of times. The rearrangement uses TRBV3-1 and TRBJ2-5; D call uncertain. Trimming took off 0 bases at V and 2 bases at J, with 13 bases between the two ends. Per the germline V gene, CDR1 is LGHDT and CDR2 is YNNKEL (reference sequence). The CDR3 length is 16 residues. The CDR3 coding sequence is TGTGCCAGCAGCCAAGATTCCTCAAGGCAACAAGAGACCCAGTACTTC. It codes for CASSQDSSRQQETQYF.

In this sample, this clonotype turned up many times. The CDR3 nucleotides are TGTGCCAGCAAGTTGGTGGGAGCGAACACCGGGGAGCTGTTTTTT. Amino acid sequence: CASKLVGANTGELFF. This chain connects TRBV27 to TRBJ2-2; perhaps TRBD2 as D (5 bases). Trimming took off 7 bases at V and 0 bases at J, with 12 bases between the two ends. The V gene's germline CDR1 is MNHEY and CDR2 SMNVEV (reference sequence). CDR3 length equals 15 residues.

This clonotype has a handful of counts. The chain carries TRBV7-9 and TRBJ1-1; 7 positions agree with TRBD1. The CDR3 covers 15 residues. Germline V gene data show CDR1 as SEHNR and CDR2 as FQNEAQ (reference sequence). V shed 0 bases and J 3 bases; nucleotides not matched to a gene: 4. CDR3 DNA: TGTGCCAGCAGCTTAGCCAGAGGGGGCCACACTGAAGCTTTCTTT. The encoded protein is CASSLARGGHTEAFF.

The CDR3 DNA reads as TGCGCCAGCAGCCCGCGATTAGCGGGGGGCATTGAGCAGTTCTTC. This codes for CASSPRLAGGIEQFF. V gene TRBV5-1 combines with J gene TRBJ2-1; 10 nucleotides agree with TRBD2. J was trimmed by 9 bases and V by 4 bases; bases with no gene match: 10. Germline loops: CDR1 SGHRS, CDR2 YFSETQ. The CDR3 runs 15 residues.

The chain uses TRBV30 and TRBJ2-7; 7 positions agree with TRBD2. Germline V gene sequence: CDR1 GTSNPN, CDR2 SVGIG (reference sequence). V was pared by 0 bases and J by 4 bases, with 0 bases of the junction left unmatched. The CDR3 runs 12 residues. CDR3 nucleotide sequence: TGTGCCTGGAGTGTTAGCGGGTACGAGCAGTACTTC. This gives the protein CAWSVSGYEQYF.

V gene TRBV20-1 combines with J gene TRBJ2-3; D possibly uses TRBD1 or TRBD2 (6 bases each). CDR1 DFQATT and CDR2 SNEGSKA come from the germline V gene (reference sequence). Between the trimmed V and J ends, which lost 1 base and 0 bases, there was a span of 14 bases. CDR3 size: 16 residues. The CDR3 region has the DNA TGCAGTGCTAGAGTAGCGGAGGGGGGAAGCACAGATACGCAGTATTTT. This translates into CSARVAEGGSTDTQYF.